Shown below are 8 T cell receptor beta chains from a single sample sequenced in a study of cytomegalovirus exposure and HLA in healthy donors. The PCR was carried out with 60 Vbeta primers and 13 Jbeta primers. The method was immunoSEQ multiplex PCR; TCRdb's version includes in-frame clones alone and lacks a portion of them. The sample carries about 230,000 clones, 80% to 90% recorded once. Sequencing was done on a sample of PBMCs. The receptors stem from a girl aged 2-10 years in good health and CMV-seronegative.

J is TRBJ2-1 and V is TRBV15, with 8 bases matching TRBD2. Unmatched junction bases numbered 2, after V lost 1 base and J lost 0 bases. The CDR3 runs to 16 residues. The germline gives CDR1 LNHNV, CDR2 YYDKDF (reference sequence). CDR3 DNA sequence: TGTGCCACCAGCAGAGCAGCGGGAGTCTCCTACAATGAGCAGTTCTTC. Protein product: CATSRAAGVSYNEQFF.

The chain joins TRBV2 to TRBJ2-7; perhaps TRBD1 as D (6 bases). This CDR3 is 13 amino acids long. V lost 7 bases and J 1 base, leaving 11 bases between the germline ends. CDR1 and CDR2 (germline): SNHLY, FYNNEI. The chain's CDR3 is CASIRGGSYEQYF. The CDR3 coding sequence is TGTGCCAGCATTCGAGGGGGATCCTACGAGCAGTACTTC.

V and J are TRBV2 and TRBJ2-3; 9 bases agree with TRBD2. This CDR3 is built from 15 residues. Germline V gene data show CDR1 as SNHLY and CDR2 as FYNNEI. Unmatched junction bases numbered 3, after V lost 4 bases and J lost 1 base. CDR3 sequence reads: CASSVRTSGTDTQYF. The CDR3 DNA sequence: TGTGCCAGCAGTGTACGGACTAGCGGCACAGATACGCAGTATTTT.

This sequence joins TRBV7-9 and TRBJ2-2, with TRBD1 matching over 9 bases. The CDR3 consists of 15 residues. Germline assignment: CDR1 SEHNR and CDR2 FQNEAQ (reference sequence). Unmatched junction bases numbered 0, after V lost 1 base and J lost 3 bases. CDR3 protein: CASSLGDRDTGELFF. DNA of the CDR3: TGTGCCAGCAGCTTAGGGGACAGGGACACCGGGGAGCTGTTTTTT.

The chain employs TRBV29-1 and TRBJ1-2, with 8 positions matching TRBD1. Germline V gene sequence: CDR1 SQVTM, CDR2 ANQGSEA. Unmatched junction bases numbered 5, after V lost 5 bases and J lost 3 bases. The length of the CDR3 is 13 residues. This CDR3 reads CSVRGGQDYGYTF. The CDR3 nucleotides are TGCAGCGTTAGAGGGGGACAGGACTATGGCTACACCTTC.

The chain joins TRBV14 to TRBJ2-7; D possibly corresponds to TRBD2 (5 bases). The CDR3 contains 15 residues. Germline CDR1 and CDR2: SGHDN and FVKESK. The V end lost 4 bases, the J end lost 5 bases, and 18 bases lay between the germline ends. CDR3 residues: CASSLMRTHRNEQYF. In nucleotides, the CDR3 is TGTGCCAGCAGCCTCATGCGGACTCACAGAAACGAGCAGTACTTC.

The genes are TRBV27 and TRBJ2-1; 8 bases are a match to TRBD2. The V gene's germline CDR1 is MNHEY and CDR2 SMNVEV (reference sequence). Unmatched junction bases numbered 10, after V lost 5 bases and J lost 7 bases. This CDR3 is 15 amino acids long. In DNA, the CDR3 is TGTGCCAGCAGTGCACCGGGACTAGGGGCTAATGAGCAGTTCTTC. Translated, it gives CASSAPGLGANEQFF.

The chain employs TRBV27 and TRBJ1-5; D possibly corresponds to TRBD1 (5 bases). CDR1 is MNHEY, CDR2 SMNVEV, per germline (reference sequence). The V end lost 6 bases, the J end lost 6 bases, and 12 bases lay between the germline ends. The CDR3 covers 13 residues. The CDR3 here is CASSPAGGQPQHF. The CDR3 nucleotides read TGTGCCAGCAGCCCTGCGGGGGGTCAGCCCCAGCATTTT.